Presented here are 23 T cell receptor beta chains from one specimen sequenced in a study of T cell repertoires in cytomegalovirus infection. MiXCR was run by TCRdb on the reads, yielding one entry per CDR3 protein. The sample has about 460,000 distinct CDR3 sequences, about 11% seen once. Specimen: PBMCs. All receptors come from a human donor in good health (CMV status not recorded). Some clones in this sample may be carry-over from other donors' samples.

This clonotype was seen repeatedly, ten times or more. The V call is TRBV28, the J call TRBJ1-2; no clear D gene. Germline V lookup: CDR1 MDHEN, CDR2 SYDVKM. Trimming removed 6 bases from V and 7 bases from J, with 27 bases in between. CDR3 length equals 17 residues. The chain's CDR3 is CASRHGPREPRVLGYTF. The DNA of the CDR3 is TGTGCCAGCAGACACGGACCTCGGGAACCCCGGGTACTTGGCTACACCTTC.

This clonotype was picked up many times. The rearrangement joins TRBV4-2 to TRBJ1-5, with D hard to call. Germline assignment: CDR1 LGHNA and CDR2 YNFKEQ. The CDR3 length is 17 residues. Trimming cost V 0 bases and J 3 bases, with 15 bases left between them. The DNA for the CDR3 is TGTGCCAGCAGCCAAGATCCCAGCCGTCTCTACAATCAGCCCCAGCATTTT. It codes for CASSQDPSRLYNQPQHF.

This clonotype was observed many times. V is TRBV20-1 and J is TRBJ2-2; TRBD2 agrees at 7 bases. The CDR3 runs to 14 residues. From germline, CDR1 is DFQATT and CDR2 SNEGSKA (reference sequence). The trim removed 0 bases at V and 4 bases at J, leaving 2 bases unmatched. The CDR3 loop is CSARDPGGTGELFF. Here the CDR3 DNA reads TGCAGTGCTAGAGACCCGGGGGGCACCGGGGAGCTGTTTTTT.

The CDR3 reads CSARGGQGIGTYGYTF. CDR3 coding DNA: TGCAGTGCTAGAGGAGGACAGGGCATCGGGACCTATGGCTACACCTTC. The J gene is TRBJ1-2, the V gene TRBV20-1; the match to TRBD1 covers 8 bases. Germline CDR1 is DFQATT and CDR2 is SNEGSKA (reference sequence). The CDR3 length is 16 residues. With V trimmed by 1 base and J by 4 bases, 11 bases remained unmatched.

In this sample, this clonotype turned up many times. V and J are TRBV7-8 and TRBJ2-3; either TRBD1 or TRBD2 may supply D (5 bases each). V was clipped by 4 bases and J by 9 bases, with 11 bases between them. CDR1 SGHVS and CDR2 FQNEAQ come from the germline V gene. CDR3 size: 12 residues. The CDR3 nucleotides read TGTGCCAGCAGCTCTCTGGGACGGACGCAGTATTTT. Translation: CASSSLGRTQYF.

This clonotype was detected ten times or more. The chain uses TRBV12-3 or TRBV12-4 and TRBJ2-2; no reliable D call. V lost 3 bases to trimming and J lost 4 bases, with 9 bases between them. The CDR3 consists of 14 residues. CDR3 loop: CASSFGVSTGELFF. CDR3 coding DNA: TGTGCCAGCAGTTTTGGGGTGAGCACCGGGGAGCTGTTTTTT.

This clonotype was counted ten times or more. J is TRBJ2-5 and V is TRBV4-1, with D unclear. This CDR3 spans 15 amino acids. Trimming left V 0 bases short and J 2 bases short, with 10 bases between. Germline V gene data show CDR1 as MGHRA and CDR2 as YSYEKL. The CDR3 sequence: CASSQDPAGQETQYF. DNA for the CDR3: TGCGCCAGCAGCCAAGATCCCGCTGGACAAGAGACCCAGTACTTC.

This clonotype was recorded many times. The V and J genes are TRBV10-3 and TRBJ2-2; 7 bases line up with TRBD1. CDR1 and CDR2 (germline): ENHRY, SYGVKD. The trim removed 0 bases at V and 5 bases at J, leaving 3 bases unmatched. The CDR3 is 15 residues long. CDR3 DNA: TGTGCCATCAGTGAGTCGTACAGGGGTACCGGGGAGCTGTTTTTT. Protein: CAISESYRGTGELFF.

This clonotype was counted ten times or more. The chain couples TRBV7-6 to TRBJ2-1; 7 nucleotides line up with TRBD2. The length of the CDR3 is 18 residues. The J segment lost 0 bases and the V segment lost 5 bases, leaving 13 bases of the junction unmatched. CDR1 and CDR2 from the germline V gene are SGHVS and FNYEAQ. CDR3: CASSHGTTTEGSYNEQFF. DNA for the CDR3: TGTGCCAGCAGCCATGGGACTACCACTGAGGGCTCCTACAATGAGCAGTTCTTC. The entire variable domain, with the rest obtained from reference TRBV7-6 and TRBJ2-1, is as follows: GAGVSQSPRYKVTKRGQDVALRCDPISGHVSLYWYRQALGQGPEFLTYFNYEAQQDKSGLPNDRFSAERPEGSISTLTIQRTEQRDSAMYRCASSHGTTTEGSYNEQFFGPGTRLTVL.

This clonotype turned up a few times. The chain couples TRBV12-5 to TRBJ1-5; TRBD1 is a possible D gene (6 bases). Germline V lookup: CDR1 LGHNT, CDR2 FRNRAP. The CDR3 runs 16 residues. V lost 6 bases to trimming and J lost 3 bases, with 18 bases between them. The chain's CDR3 is CASGRGDIQFNQPQHF. CDR3 nucleotide sequence: TGTGCTAGTGGGCGTGGGGACATCCAGTTCAATCAGCCCCAGCATTTT.

This clonotype was detected many times. This chain joins TRBV4-1 and TRBJ2-3, with TRBD2 matching 11 bases. The junction had 5 bases not matched to a gene; V was cut back by 3 bases and J by 0 bases. The CDR3 loop spans 17 amino acids. Germline CDR1 is MGHRA and CDR2 is YSYEKL. CDR3 region: CASSHRSGGASTDTQYF. The CDR3 coding sequence is TGCGCCAGCAGCCACCGTAGCGGGGGGGCTAGCACAGATACGCAGTATTTT.

This clonotype was detected only a few times. This chain joins TRBV11-2 and TRBJ2-7; 7 bases are shared with TRBD1. This CDR3 has 15 residues. V trimming: 1 base; J trimming: 3 bases; junction bases outside the gene matches: 6. The V gene's germline CDR1 is SGHAT and CDR2 FQNNGV. In nucleotides, the CDR3 is TGTGCCAGCAGCTTAGGGGGACAGTCGGTCTACGAGCAGTACTTC. Its translation: CASSLGGQSVYEQYF.

This clonotype was picked up a small number of times. The chain joins TRBV5-8 to TRBJ2-7; weak D call: TRBD1 (6 bases). CDR3 length: 14 amino acids. V was cut by 0 bases and J by 3 bases, with 10 bases left in between. Germline V gene data show CDR1 as SGHTS and CDR2 as YDEGEE. This CDR3 reads CASSLGGTLYEQYF. The CDR3 coding sequence is TGTGCCAGCAGCTTGGGAGGGACACTCTACGAGCAGTACTTC.

This clonotype has more than one count but fewer than ten. The chain has TRBV7-3 and TRBJ2-5, with TRBD2 identical over 7 bases. The CDR3 contains 16 residues. J lost 3 bases, V lost 3 bases, and 10 bases had no gene match. Germline CDR1 is SGHTA and CDR2 is FQGTGA. The CDR3 reads CASSFGGRGQEETQYF. CDR3 coding DNA: TGTGCCAGCAGCTTTGGCGGGAGAGGGCAGGAAGAGACCCAGTACTTC.

In its sample, this clonotype was seen many times. J is TRBJ1-2 and V is TRBV27, with D possibly TRBD1 on 6 matching bases. The CDR3 extends over 16 amino acids. Trimming took off 5 bases at V and 0 bases at J, with 16 bases between the two ends. Per the germline V gene, CDR1 is MNHEY and CDR2 is SMNVEV (reference sequence). The CDR3 loop is CASSPSTGQANYGYTF. CDR3 coding DNA: TGTGCCAGCAGTCCTTCGACAGGCCAAGCTAACTATGGCTACACCTTC.

This clonotype was seen at least ten times. The chain recombines TRBV5-5 with TRBJ1-2; 11 nucleotides line up with TRBD1. The trim removed 4 bases at V and 5 bases at J, leaving 7 bases unmatched. CDR3 length: 15 residues. Germline V gene data show CDR1 as SGHKS and CDR2 as YYEKEE (reference sequence). The CDR3 DNA is TGTGCCAGCAGCACGGGACAGGGGGATGTATATGGCTACACCTTC. It yields the protein CASSTGQGDVYGYTF.

Ten or more counts support this clonotype. The chain uses TRBV18 and TRBJ2-1; TRBD2 aligns across 12 bases. Germline CDR1 KGHSH, CDR2 LQKENI. The trim removed 6 bases at V and 0 bases at J, leaving 12 bases unmatched. The CDR3 consists of 19 residues. CDR3 in amino acids: CASSLTSGSNPSSYNEQFF. The CDR3 nucleotides read TGTGCCAGCTCGCTGACTAGCGGGAGTAATCCAAGCTCCTACAATGAGCAGTTCTTC.

This CDR3 reads CASSPAQADTEAFF. CDR3 bases: TGTGCCAGTAGCCCTGCCCAGGCGGACACTGAAGCTTTCTTT. The gene calls are TRBV19 and TRBJ1-1; D gene ambiguous. Germline CDR1 LNHDA, CDR2 SQIVND (reference sequence). Trimming removed 6 bases from V and 3 bases from J, with 14 bases in between. CDR3 length equals 14 residues.

The V and J genes are TRBV6-1 and TRBJ2-7; D uncertain. V lost 3 bases to trimming and J lost 3 bases, with 9 bases between them. Germline V gene data show CDR1 as MNHNS and CDR2 as SASEGT. This CDR3 comprises 13 residues. The CDR3 here is CASSDTVFYEQYF. DNA for the CDR3: TGTGCCAGCAGTGATACAGTTTTCTACGAGCAGTACTTC.

This sequence joins TRBV5-1 and TRBJ2-1; the match to TRBD2 covers 7 bases. V shed 9 bases, J shed 7 bases, and the junction held 7 bases outside the gene matches. Germline loops: CDR1 SGHRS, CDR2 YFSETQ. The CDR3 sequence is 12 residues long. The CDR3 coding sequence is TGCGCCACCTCCGGGACTACTAATGAGCAGTTCTTC. This codes for CATSGTTNEQFF.

This chain links TRBV9 with TRBJ2-1, with a tentative D call TRBD2 (6 bases). Germline-derived CDR1 and CDR2 are SGDLS and YYNGEE. The CDR3 is made up of 12 amino acids. Between the trimmed V and J ends, which lost 7 bases and 7 bases, there was a span of 12 bases. CDR3: CASGGRQNEQFF. The DNA of the CDR3 is TGTGCCAGCGGAGGGAGGCAAAATGAGCAGTTCTTC.

This clonotype was seen ten or more times. The chain couples TRBV12-3 or TRBV12-4 to TRBJ2-7; D gene unclear. The CDR3 is 15 residues long. V lost 0 bases to trimming and J lost 2 bases, with 11 bases between them. CDR3 in DNA: TGTGCCAGCAGTTTAGCACGAGACCCGACCTACGAGCAGTACTTC. This gives the protein CASSLARDPTYEQYF.

Worth noting for this clonotype: This may stem from a read error, because a much larger clone lies one nucleotide away. V usage is TRBV7-3 and J usage is TRBJ2-5, with TRBD2 matching 9 bases. CDR1 and CDR2 from the germline V gene are SGHTA and FQGTGA. This CDR3 contains 15 residues. The CDR3 sequence: CGSSYSGGLQETQYF. Here the CDR3 DNA reads TGTGGCAGCAGCTATAGCGGGGGCCTACAAGAGACCCAGTACTTC.